Shown below are 24 T cell receptor beta chains from a single sample sequenced in a study of spatial heterogeneity in lung cancer. TCRdb reanalysed the 5' RACE reads using MiXCR and keeps one entry per CDR3 protein. The profile shows about 52,000 distinct CDR3 sequences, around 6.7% of them singletons. This sample's time point: blood at routine non-recurrence follow-up after resection. The study sequenced unsorted whole RNA from tumor, nontumor lung or frozen PBMC. The material sequenced was PBMCs, taken at follow-up. The receptors come from a female donor with early-stage non-small cell lung cancer.

This clonotype has more than one count but fewer than ten. The chain couples TRBV7-2 to TRBJ1-1; 10 nucleotides align to TRBD1. CDR1 is SGHTA and CDR2 is FQGNSA in the germline V gene. Unmatched junction bases numbered 4, after V lost 4 bases and J lost 2 bases. The CDR3 extends over 15 amino acids. The CDR3 reads CASSSTGGVNTEAFF. The CDR3 coding sequence is TGTGCCAGCAGCTCGACAGGGGGCGTTAACACTGAAGCTTTCTTT.

This clonotype was counted between two and nine times. The chain employs TRBV2 and TRBJ2-3; 10 nucleotides match TRBD1. The CDR3 is 14 residues long. Germline lookup yields CDR1 SNHLY and CDR2 FYNNEI. The trim removed 8 bases at V and 2 bases at J, leaving 4 bases unmatched. In DNA form, the CDR3 reads TGTGCCAGCTGTGGGACAGGGGCCACAGATACGCAGTATTTT. It specifies CASCGTGATDTQYF.

This clonotype showed up many times. The chain combines TRBV13 with TRBJ1-1, with TRBD1 matching over 8 bases. V was pared by 5 bases and J by 5 bases, with 7 bases of the junction left unmatched. CDR3 size: 14 residues. The V gene's germline CDR1 is PRHDT and CDR2 FYEKMQ (reference sequence). CDR3 nucleotide sequence: TGTGCCAGCAGCACCCGGACAGGGAGAACTGAAGCTTTCTTT. Translating gives CASSTRTGRTEAFF.

This clonotype was found many times. The chain joins TRBV4-1 to TRBJ1-2, with D possibly TRBD1 on 5 matching bases. The germline V gene encodes CDR1 MGHRA and CDR2 YSYEKL. The ends were cut back, 1 base at V and 1 base at J, with 7 bases in the middle. CDR3 length equals 14 residues. CDR3 bases: TGCGCCAGCAGCCAAGCTGGGGGTAACTATGGCTACACCTTC. Translation: CASSQAGGNYGYTF.

In its sample, this clonotype was seen a few times. This chain links TRBV20-1 with TRBJ2-5, with 7 bases that match TRBD1. V lost 6 bases and J lost 1; bases outside the gene matches: 5. CDR3 length equals 13 residues. Germline CDR1 reads DFQATT; CDR2 reads SNEGSKA (reference sequence). The DNA of the CDR3 is TGCAGTGCCCTTGGACAGGCCCAAGAGACCCAGTACTTC. It specifies CSALGQAQETQYF.

This clonotype was observed a few times. The chain is built from TRBV25-1 and TRBJ2-7; tentative D call: TRBD2 (6 bases). The germline V and J ends were trimmed by 8 bases and 3 bases, with 11 bases remaining between them. CDR3 length equals 12 residues. Germline CDR1 reads MGHDK; CDR2 reads SYGVNS. In nucleotides, the CDR3 is TGTGCCAGCCGGGGAGGAGGCTACGAGCAGTACTTC. Its protein is CASRGGGYEQYF.

This clonotype was detected only a few times. The chain combines TRBV5-4 with TRBJ2-5; D call uncertain. Germline CDR1 reads SGHNT; CDR2 reads YYREEE (reference sequence). The V and J ends lost 9 bases and 4 bases respectively, with 16 bases between them. The CDR3 sequence is 13 residues long. This chain's CDR3 is CATTETSRETQYF. In DNA form, the CDR3 reads TGTGCCACTACTGAGACCTCCCGAGAGACCCAGTACTTC.

V gene TRBV6-1 combines with J gene TRBJ1-6, with TRBD1 matching over 11 bases. CDR3 length: 14 residues. Germline values: CDR1 MNHNS, CDR2 SASEGT. Germline trimming cut 10 bases from V and 10 bases from J; bases unmatched to any gene: 9. The CDR3 DNA follows: TGTGCCATCAGGACAGGGGGCCAAAAATCACCCCTCCACTTT. Translation gives CAIRTGGQKSPLHF.

This clonotype was recorded a few times. This chain connects TRBV7-2 to TRBJ1-3; TRBD1 might be the D (6 bases). This CDR3 is built from 14 residues. With 0 bases removed from V and 4 bases from J, the gap between germline ends came to 7 bases. Germline-derived CDR1 and CDR2 are SGHTA and FQGNSA. The CDR3 is CASSLAGQGNTIYF. The DNA for the CDR3 is TGTGCCAGCAGCTTAGCCGGACAGGGAAACACCATATATTTT.

The chain is built from TRBV5-1 and TRBJ2-5; D is possibly TRBD2 (5 bases). Germline V lookup: CDR1 SGHRS, CDR2 YFSETQ. Trimming left V 0 bases short and J 4 bases short, with 19 bases between. CDR3 length: 17 residues. CDR3 nucleotide sequence: TGCGCCAGCAGCTTGGCCGTTAGCGCCCTAAAGAGAGAGACCCAGTACTTC. It is translated as CASSLAVSALKRETQYF.

This clonotype has more than one count but fewer than ten. V is TRBV7-9 and J is TRBJ1-5; 7 bases fit TRBD1. The CDR3 has 15 residues. In germline, CDR1 is SEHNR, CDR2 FQNEAQ (reference sequence). The V gene end was trimmed by 4 bases and the J gene end by 7 bases; junction bases not matched to a gene: 10. CDR3 region: CASSSRQGGGQPQHF. The CDR3 DNA sequence: TGTGCCAGCAGCTCCAGACAGGGCGGTGGACAGCCCCAGCATTTT.

This clonotype was seen at least ten times. The chain carries TRBV7-9 and TRBJ1-1, with a weak D call TRBD1 (5 bases). Per germline, CDR1 SEHNR and CDR2 FQNEAQ (reference sequence). Deletions cut 1 base from V and 3 bases from J, with 9 bases between. This CDR3 is built from 14 residues. CDR3 coding DNA: TGTGCCAGCAGCTTAGTCGGGGCGGACACTGAAGCTTTCTTT. This translates into CASSLVGADTEAFF.

This clonotype was observed a handful of times. The chain has TRBV7-9 and TRBJ1-2, with 10 bases lining up with TRBD1. This CDR3 spans 15 amino acids. CDR1 and CDR2 from the germline V gene are SEHNR and FQNEAQ (reference sequence). With V trimmed by 5 bases and J by 8 bases, 11 bases remained unmatched. As DNA, the CDR3 is TGTGCCAGCAGCCCTGGGGACAGGGGCTTTCTGGGCTACACCTTC. Translating gives CASSPGDRGFLGYTF.

This clonotype was picked up many times. The chain links TRBV5-1 to TRBJ2-3; possibly TRBD2 for D (6 bases). Trimming shortened V by 2 bases and J by 1 base, and 8 bases separated the two germline ends. Germline-derived CDR1 and CDR2 are SGHRS and YFSETQ. This CDR3 has 14 amino acids. CDR3 sequence (DNA): TGCGCCAGCAGCTTATTAGCGGGCACAGATACGCAGTATTTT. It codes for CASSLLAGTDTQYF.

This clonotype was observed many times. The CDR3 protein is CATSDQGLVNTGELFF. The CDR3, as DNA: TGTGCCACCAGTGATCAGGGACTTGTTAACACCGGGGAGCTGTTTTTT. The V and J genes are TRBV24-1 and TRBJ2-2; tentatively, D is TRBD2 (6 bases). The ends were cut back, 3 bases at V and 2 bases at J, with 12 bases in the middle. The V gene's germline CDR1 is KGHDR and CDR2 SFDVKD. The CDR3 is made up of 16 amino acids.

The chain joins TRBV5-4 to TRBJ2-3, with D possibly being TRBD2 (5 bases). The CDR3 sequence is 16 residues long. Germline loops: CDR1 SGHNT, CDR2 YYREEE (reference sequence). Trimming stripped 4 bases from V and 1 base from J, with 16 bases between. The CDR3 reads CASSDGGSAGTDTQYF. CDR3 bases: TGTGCCAGCAGCGATGGAGGATCGGCGGGCACAGATACGCAGTATTTT.

This clonotype has ten or more counts. This chain connects TRBV28 to TRBJ1-2; 10 positions match TRBD1. The junction had 6 bases not matched to a gene; V was cut back by 3 bases and J by 5 bases. Germline V gene data show CDR1 as MDHEN and CDR2 as SYDVKM. This CDR3 spans 15 amino acids. The CDR3 region has the DNA TGTGCCAGCAGTTTCCCTTGGACAGGGGGATATGGCTACACCTTC. Encoded protein: CASSFPWTGGYGYTF.

This clonotype turned up a few times. The chain couples TRBV5-1 to TRBJ1-1; 7 positions agree with TRBD1. Looked up from germline, CDR1 is SGHRS and CDR2 is YFSETQ. CDR3 size: 15 residues. V shed 0 bases and J 6 bases; nucleotides not matched to a gene: 8. CDR3 in amino acids: CASSLVVTGASEAFF. CDR3 nucleotides: TGCGCCAGCAGCTTGGTCGTTACAGGGGCCTCTGAAGCTTTCTTT.

Many counts were recorded for this clonotype. This chain joins TRBV6-1 and TRBJ2-1, with D unclear. Trimming removed 10 bases from V and 1 base from J, with 11 bases in between. The CDR3 totals 13 residues. Per germline, CDR1 MNHNS and CDR2 SASEGT. CDR3 in amino acids: CAILPDSYNEQFF. CDR3 coding DNA: TGTGCCATCCTCCCGGATTCCTACAATGAGCAGTTCTTC.

In this sample, this clonotype turned up many times. The chain couples TRBV19 to TRBJ2-2; TRBD2 agrees at 8 bases. Unmatched junction bases numbered 12, after V lost 6 bases and J lost 6 bases. This CDR3 spans 16 amino acids. The germline CDR1 and CDR2 sequences are LNHDA and SQIVND (reference sequence). The CDR3 region has the DNA TGTGCCAGTAGCTCTCCCGGGACTAGTACGTCCGGGGAGCTGTTTTTT. Its translation: CASSSPGTSTSGELFF.

This clonotype was counted a single time. V is TRBV2 and J is TRBJ2-1, with unresolved D. Germline V gene lookup returns CDR1 SNHLY and CDR2 FYNNEI. Deletions cut 4 bases from V and 7 bases from J, with 8 bases between. The CDR3 has 12 residues. The CDR3 loop is CASSASTNEQFF. In DNA, the CDR3 is TGTGCCAGCAGTGCGTCTACGAATGAGCAGTTCTTC.

This clonotype was picked up a small number of times. The chain has TRBV14 and TRBJ2-5; weak D call: TRBD1 (6 bases). The length of the CDR3 is 16 residues. The germline V and J ends were trimmed by 4 bases and 5 bases, with 20 bases remaining between them. Germline CDR1 and CDR2: SGHDN and FVKESK. The CDR3 reads CASSPSTRGAWETQYF. In nucleotides, the CDR3 is TGTGCCAGCAGCCCATCCACCAGGGGCGCTTGGGAGACCCAGTACTTC.

This clonotype showed up many times. This chain joins TRBV3-1 and TRBJ2-1; no definite D call. Germline CDR1 is LGHDT and CDR2 is YNNKEL (reference sequence). The CDR3 extends over 12 amino acids. Deletions cut 5 bases from V and 5 bases from J, with 7 bases between. CDR3 DNA: TGTGCCAGCAGCAAGACAAACAATGAGCAGTTCTTC. Translated: CASSKTNNEQFF.

Relative to its sample, this clonotype is medium-sized. The chain combines TRBV7-9 with TRBJ2-7; 7 bases match TRBD1. The CDR3 runs to 16 residues. The V and J ends lost 4 bases and 0 bases, in that order; junction bases with no gene match: 9. The germline V gene has CDR1 SEHNR and CDR2 FQNEAQ (reference sequence). CDR3 loop: CASSSSPQGISYEQYF. CDR3 DNA sequence: TGTGCCAGCAGCTCATCCCCACAGGGGATCTCCTACGAGCAGTACTTC.